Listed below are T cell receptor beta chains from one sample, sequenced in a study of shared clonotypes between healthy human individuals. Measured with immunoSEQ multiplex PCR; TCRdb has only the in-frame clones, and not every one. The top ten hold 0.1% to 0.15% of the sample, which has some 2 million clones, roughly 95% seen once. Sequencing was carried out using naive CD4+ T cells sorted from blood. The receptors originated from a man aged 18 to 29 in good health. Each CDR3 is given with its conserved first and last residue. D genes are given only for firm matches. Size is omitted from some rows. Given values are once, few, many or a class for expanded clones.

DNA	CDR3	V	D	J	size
TGTGCCATCAGTGAAAATAATTCACCCCTCCACTTT	CAISENNSPLHF	TRBV10-3	NA	TRBJ1-6	once
TGTGCCAGTAGTAACCGGGGAGGAGATACGCAGTATTTT	CASSNRGGDTQYF	TRBV19	NA	TRBJ2-3	NA
TGTGCCAGCAGCTTGGAGCGGGAGGGGACAGATACGCAGTATTTT	CASSLEREGTDTQYF	TRBV7-2	TRBD2	TRBJ2-3	NA
TGTGCCACCGCTACGTGGCGCGGGGAGCTGTTTTTT	CATATWRGELFF	TRBV5-4	NA	TRBJ2-2	NA
TGTGCCAGCAGCTCACCGACTAGCGGGAGAATGTCGAACGAGCAGTACTTC	CASSSPTSGRMSNEQYF	TRBV5-4	TRBD2	TRBJ2-7	NA
TGTGCCAGCAGTGATTTTTACGGAACCGAGCAGTACTTC	CASSDFYGTEQYF	TRBV2	NA	TRBJ2-7	NA
TGTGCCAGCAGCTGGACAGGTTACAATGAGCAGTTCTTC	CASSWTGYNEQFF	TRBV7-2	TRBD1	TRBJ2-1	NA
TGTGCCTGGAGTGCACTAGGGGTAGAGACCCAGTACTTC	CAWSALGVETQYF	TRBV30	NA	TRBJ2-5	NA
TGTGCCAGCAGCTTGGTGACAGGGGTAATATCCGAGCAGTACTTC	CASSLVTGVISEQYF	TRBV5-5	TRBD1	TRBJ2-7	NA
TGTGCCAGTACCGGGCAAAACACCGGGGAGCTGTTTTTT	CASTGQNTGELFF	TRBV19	NA	TRBJ2-2	NA
TGTGCCAGTAGTATAGTTGGACAGGGGGCGGGGGAGACCCAGTACTTC	CASSIVGQGAGETQYF	TRBV19	TRBD1	TRBJ2-5	NA
TGTGCCTGGAGTGTAGTGGCCGGGGAGCTGTTTTTT	CAWSVVAGELFF	TRBV30	NA	TRBJ2-2	NA
TGTGCCAGCAGCGTAGGGTCCCAGACAACGGATGAAAAACTGTTTTTT	CASSVGSQTTDEKLFF	TRBV9	NA	TRBJ1-4	NA
TGTGCCAGCACCCCGCCCGGCACAGATACGCAGTATTTT	CASTPPGTDTQYF	TRBV6-5	NA	TRBJ2-3	NA
TGTGCCAGCAGTTCGGACCGATACGGTGGCTACACCTTC	CASSSDRYGGYTF	TRBV6-5	NA	TRBJ1-2	NA
TGTGCCAGCAGCTTATTGAGCGGGAGTGGTAATGAGCAGTTCTTC	CASSLLSGSGNEQFF	TRBV7-2	TRBD2	TRBJ2-1	once
TGTGCCAGTAGTTTCCGGACCCCCCGGGTAAATCAGCCCCAGCATTTT	CASSFRTPRVNQPQHF	TRBV19	NA	TRBJ1-5	NA
TGTGCCATCAGTCGGGAGTACACAGATACGCAGTATTTT	CAISREYTDTQYF	TRBV10-3	NA	TRBJ2-3	NA
TGTGCCAGCAGCTTGATAATGGGGCAGCCCCAGCATTTT	CASSLIMGQPQHF	TRBV5-6	NA	TRBJ1-5	NA
TGTGCCAGCAGCGCTAATATGGCGGGACTGTCCTCCTACGAGCAGTACTTC	CASSANMAGLSSYEQYF	TRBV14	NA	TRBJ2-7	NA
TGTGCCAGCAGAACTACCCTGGAGGGCGCGCTGGCCGAGCAGTACTTC	CASRTTLEGALAEQYF	TRBV6-6	NA	TRBJ2-7	once
TGTGCCTGGAGTGTTACCTATAGCAATCAGCCCCAGCATTTT	CAWSVTYSNQPQHF	TRBV30	NA	TRBJ1-5	NA
TGTGCCAGCAGCGGGGAGTGGGGCCTCTCGAACTACGAGCAGTACTTC	CASSGEWGLSNYEQYF	TRBV6-6	NA	TRBJ2-7	NA
TGTGCCACCAGCAGAGGGGGGCTAGCGGGCCCTCATGAGCAGTTCTTC	CATSRGGLAGPHEQFF	TRBV15	TRBD2	TRBJ2-1	NA
TGTGCCAGCAGGGCAGACAGGGCAGACCAGTACTTC	CASRADRADQYF	TRBV2	TRBD1	TRBJ2-5	NA
TGCGCCAGCAGCCAAGATCGGGGGACAACTCCTCAAGGGTATGGCTACACCTTC	CASSQDRGTTPQGYGYTF	TRBV4-1	NA	TRBJ1-2	NA
TGCAGCTGGGGAGGGGCTTCCTACAATGAGCAGTTCTTC	CSWGGASYNEQFF	TRBV29-1	TRBD2	TRBJ2-1	NA
TGTGCCAGCAGTGTAGTCAGGAGCACAGATACGCAGTATTTT	CASSVVRSTDTQYF	TRBV2	NA	TRBJ2-3	NA
TGTGCCAGTAGAGGGGTTAGCAATCAGCCCCAGCATTTT	CASRGVSNQPQHF	TRBV6-6	NA	TRBJ1-5	NA
TGTGCCAGCAGTTCACACACCTACACCGGGGAGCTGTTTTTT	CASSSHTYTGELFF	TRBV28	NA	TRBJ2-2	NA
TGTGCCTGGAGAGGGGACTACAATGAGCAGTTCTTC	CAWRGDYNEQFF	TRBV30	NA	TRBJ2-1	NA
TGTGCCAGCAGCTTAAACCCAGGGAATCAGCCCCAGCATTTT	CASSLNPGNQPQHF	TRBV7-2	NA	TRBJ1-5	NA
TGTGCCAGAAGCTCACCCAATCAGCCCCAGCATTTT	CARSSPNQPQHF	TRBV5-3	NA	TRBJ1-5	NA
TGTGCCAGCAGTTACCGGACAGGAGATGTCTACGAGCAGTACTTC	CASSYRTGDVYEQYF	TRBV6-5	TRBD1	TRBJ2-7	NA
TGTGCCAGTAGTGGCGGGACAGGGGTTTTCTTT	CASSGGTGVFF	TRBV19	TRBD1	TRBJ1-1	NA
TGCGCCAGCAGCTTAGCGGGAGTGTACAATGAGCAGTTCTTC	CASSLAGVYNEQFF	TRBV4-1	TRBD2	TRBJ2-1	NA
TGTGCCAGCAGCGTCACAGGGCTTGGGGCCAACGTCCTGACTTTC	CASSVTGLGANVLTF	TRBV25-1	NA	TRBJ2-6	NA
TGTGCCAGTGTCTTAGGGACTGAAGCTTTCTTT	CASVLGTEAFF	TRBV6-5	NA	TRBJ1-1	NA
TGTGCCAGCAGCTACACAGGGGACCGGGAAAAACTGTTTTTT	CASSYTGDREKLFF	TRBV6-5	TRBD1	TRBJ1-4	NA
TGCGCCAGCAGCTTGGCCCGGGAACTACAAGAGACCCAGTACTTC	CASSLARELQETQYF	TRBV5-1	NA	TRBJ2-5	NA
TGTGCCAGCAGCCCACAGTCGCCAAGCACAGATACGCAGTATTTT	CASSPQSPSTDTQYF	TRBV7-9	NA	TRBJ2-3	few
TGTGCCAGCAGTTACTCGCCGGGCTCTGGGGCCAACGTCCTGACTTTC	CASSYSPGSGANVLTF	TRBV6-5	NA	TRBJ2-6	NA
TGTGCCAGCAGCGCCGCGGTAGGGGAGCTGTTTTTT	CASSAAVGELFF	TRBV2	NA	TRBJ2-2	once
TGTGCCAGCAGCTCGGTAGGGTACCAAGAGACCCAGTACTTC	CASSSVGYQETQYF	TRBV7-9	NA	TRBJ2-5	NA
TGTGCCAGCAGTGAGAGGGACAGGGCTCATCAGCCCCAGCATTTT	CASSERDRAHQPQHF	TRBV2	TRBD1	TRBJ1-5	NA
TGTGCCAGCAGTGGACCTCCCCCAGGGAGAAACACCATATATTTT	CASSGPPPGRNTIYF	TRBV25-1	NA	TRBJ1-3	once
TGTGCCAGCAGCTTCACAGGGACTAACTATGGCTACACCTTC	CASSFTGTNYGYTF	TRBV7-9	NA	TRBJ1-2	NA
TGTGCCAGCAGTGCCAGAGGAACGGGACAAGCCTGGAACACTGAAGCTTTCTTT	CASSARGTGQAWNTEAFF	TRBV6-1	NA	TRBJ1-1	NA
TGCGCCAGCAGCCAAGCATGGACTGGCTCCTACGAGCAGTACTTC	CASSQAWTGSYEQYF	TRBV4-1	NA	TRBJ2-7	NA